The rows below give T cell receptor beta chains drawn from one sample of a study of OX40 agonist ivuxolimab in advanced cancers. The table came from immunoSEQ multiplex PCR; TCRdb's copy has only in-frame clones and leaves some out. The table lists 21,000 or so clones, roughly 80% of them singletons. The material was CD4+ or CD8+ T cells sorted from blood, obtained in a trial of the OX40 agonist ivuxolimab. Every receptor here comes from an adult with an advanced solid tumor such as melanoma, head and neck, liver or kidney cancer. Both conserved end residues are part of each CDR3. A D gene is named only where the DNA matches it firmly. Expanded clones are given a class, and other clones once, few, many or no size at all.

v_gene	j_gene	abundance	d_gene	CDR3aa	CDR3nt
TRBV7-9	TRBJ2-7	once	TRBD1	CASSLTGGYEQYF	TGTGCCAGCAGCTTAACAGGGGGCTACGAGCAGTACTTC
TRBV19	TRBJ1-1	.	.	CASISGYYTEAFF	TGTGCCAGTATAAGCGGTTACTACACTGAAGCTTTCTTT
TRBV25-1	TRBJ2-2	.	TRBD1	CASSGRQGAGGELFF	TGTGCCAGCAGTGGTAGACAGGGCGCGGGCGGGGAGCTGTTTTTT
TRBV12-2	TRBJ2-3	.	.	CASRFNCPGGDSTDTQYF	TGTGCAAGTCGCTTCAATTGTCCGGGGGGGGACAGCACAGATACGCAGTATTTT
TRBV11-2	TRBJ1-2	.	.	CASSPGLGQPSNYGYTF	TGTGCCAGCAGCCCCGGGCTAGGACAGCCTTCTAACTATGGCTACACCTTC
TRBV5-6	TRBJ2-1	.	TRBD2	CASSHLAETYNEQFF	TGTGCCAGCAGCCACCTAGCGGAGACCTACAATGAGCAGTTCTTC
TRBV7-9	TRBJ2-1	.	.	CASSLKIGSYNEQFF	TGTGCCAGCAGCTTAAAGATCGGGAGCTACAATGAGCAGTTCTTC
TRBV9	TRBJ2-5	.	.	CASSVGNPGAETQYF	TGTGCCAGCAGCGTAGGTAACCCGGGTGCCGAGACCCAGTACTTC
TRBV11-2	TRBJ2-3	.	.	CASSSLSNTQYF	TGTGCCAGCAGCTCACTTTCCAATACGCAGTATTTT
TRBV11-2	TRBJ2-1	.	.	CASSWNGYNEQFF	TGTGCCAGCAGCTGGAACGGTTACAATGAGCAGTTCTTC
TRBV19	TRBJ2-3	.	.	CASSLVGISDTQYF	TGTGCCAGTAGTTTAGTAGGGATCTCGGATACGCAGTATTTT
TRBV27	TRBJ1-1	.	.	CASGTVLNTEAFF	TGTGCCAGCGGTACAGTGTTGAACACTGAAGCTTTCTTT
TRBV6-5	TRBJ1-3	.	.	CASSYSGGLGNTIYF	TGTGCCAGCAGTTACTCAGGGGGGCTTGGAAACACCATATATTTT
TRBV7-6	TRBJ1-2	many	.	CASSLEPGDGYTF	TGTGCCAGCAGCTTAGAGCCCGGGGATGGCTACACCTTC
TRBV7-9	TRBJ2-5	few	.	CASSLVSERGQETQYF	TGTGCCAGCAGCTTAGTTTCTGAGAGGGGACAAGAGACCCAGTACTTC
TRBV28	TRBJ1-4	.	.	CASRVGVATNEKLFF	TGTGCCAGCAGAGTCGGGGTCGCAACTAATGAAAAACTGTTTTTT
TRBV28	TRBJ2-3	.	.	CASSVTGSTDTQYF	TGTGCCAGCAGTGTGACAGGTAGTACAGATACGCAGTATTTT
TRBV28	TRBJ2-7	.	TRBD1	CASSPNPGQGEQYF	TGTGCCAGCAGTCCCAACCCGGGACAGGGGGAGCAGTACTTC
TRBV6-1	TRBJ2-7	once	TRBD1	CASSLTWDRAYEQYF	TGTGCCAGCAGTTTGACCTGGGACAGAGCCTACGAGCAGTACTTC
TRBV30	TRBJ1-3	medium-sized	.	CAWSVLPGDSGNTIYF	TGTGCCTGGAGTGTACTCCCAGGAGACTCTGGAAACACCATATATTTT
TRBV30	TRBJ1-1	.	.	CAWSVRGAEAFF	TGTGCCTGGAGTGTACGGGGGGCTGAAGCTTTCTTT
TRBV28	TRBJ2-2	.	.	CASSLDTTTGELFF	TGTGCCAGCAGTCTGGACACTACCACCGGGGAGCTGTTTTTT
TRBV2	TRBJ2-5	few	.	CASSEGGGAAETQYF	TGTGCCAGCAGTGAAGGAGGGGGAGCGGCGGAGACCCAGTACTTC
TRBV15	TRBJ1-4	.	TRBD1	CATSREGQGITANEKLFF	TGTGCCACCAGCAGAGAGGGACAGGGGATTACGGCTAATGAAAAACTGTTTTTT
TRBV2	TRBJ2-7	.	TRBD1	CASRPGQGHYEQYF	TGTGCCAGCAGACCGGGACAGGGGCACTACGAGCAGTACTTC
TRBV13	TRBJ1-1	.	.	CASLIRGMNTEAFF	TGTGCCAGCCTAATACGGGGAATGAACACTGAAGCTTTCTTT
TRBV27	TRBJ2-1	.	.	CASSSAGPNEQFF	TGTGCCAGCAGTTCCGCGGGGCCCAATGAGCAGTTCTTC
TRBV28	TRBJ2-3	.	TRBD2	CASSLTSEGTDTQYF	TGTGCCAGCAGTTTAACTAGCGAGGGCACAGATACGCAGTATTTT
TRBV11-3	TRBJ2-1	.	TRBD2	CASSSRGGGGRALEQFF	TGTGCCAGCAGCTCCCGGGGGGGCGGCGGGAGGGCTTTGGAGCAGTTCTTC
TRBV15	TRBJ2-7	.	.	CATSRDTGSSYEQYF	TGTGCCACCAGCAGAGATACAGGGAGCTCCTACGAGCAGTACTTC
TRBV7-9	TRBJ2-1	.	.	CASSPGGGSGEQFF	TGTGCCAGCAGCCCAGGGGGGGGGTCAGGTGAGCAGTTCTTC
TRBV6-5	TRBJ1-2	once	.	CASSNLKVSGYTF	TGTGCCAGCTCAAACTTAAAGGTTTCTGGCTACACCTTC
TRBV13	TRBJ2-7	.	.	CASTLVGGQNTYYEQYF	TGTGCCAGCACCCTAGTGGGCGGCCAGAACACGTACTACGAGCAGTACTTC
TRBV19	TRBJ2-7	.	TRBD2	CASSSGLASSYEQYF	TGTGCCAGTAGTTCCGGACTAGCGTCGTCCTACGAGCAGTACTTC
TRBV6-5	TRBJ2-5	.	.	CASSPSLETQYF	TGTGCCAGCAGCCCTTCCCTGGAGACCCAGTACTTC
TRBV7-9	TRBJ2-7	.	.	CASSAPGTPSYEQYF	TGTGCCAGCAGCGCACCCGGGACACCCTCCTACGAGCAGTACTTC
TRBV4-2	TRBJ2-1	.	.	CASSPPNMARSNEQFF	TGTGCCAGCAGCCCCCCCAATATGGCCCGGAGCAATGAGCAGTTCTTC
TRBV7-3	TRBJ2-1	.	TRBD2	CASSLGAGADEQFF	TGTGCCAGCAGCTTAGGGGCGGGAGCCGATGAGCAGTTCTTC
TRBV27	TRBJ2-7	.	TRBD1	CASSSIRDRVHEQYF	TGTGCCAGCAGTTCCATACGGGACAGGGTACACGAGCAGTACTTC
TRBV13	TRBJ2-1	.	.	CASSLGLVNEQFF	TGTGCCAGCAGCTTAGGACTGGTAAATGAGCAGTTCTTC
TRBV7-8	TRBJ2-7	.	.	CASSLGVGPSYEQYF	TGTGCCAGCAGCTTGGGGGTGGGACCATCCTACGAGCAGTACTTC
TRBV4-1	TRBJ2-1	.	.	CASSQPGRTNEQFF	TGCGCCAGCAGCCAACCAGGCAGGACCAATGAGCAGTTCTTC
TRBV7-9	TRBJ2-6	.	.	CASSFRANVLTF	TGTGCCAGCAGCTTTCGGGCCAACGTCCTGACTTTC
TRBV2	TRBJ1-6	.	.	CASSEAASFDSPLHF	TGTGCCAGCAGTGAAGCCGCATCGTTCGATTCACCCCTCCACTTT
TRBV6-5	TRBJ2-7	.	TRBD1	CASSYDGTGYEQYF	TGTGCCAGCAGTTACGACGGGACAGGTTACGAGCAGTACTTC
TRBV5-8	TRBJ2-5	.	.	CASSLTAGETQYF	TGTGCCAGCAGCTTGACGGCGGGAGAGACCCAGTACTTC
TRBV2	TRBJ1-5	few	.	CASSVGTGSNQPQHF	TGTGCCAGCAGTGTTGGGACGGGTAGCAATCAGCCCCAGCATTTT
TRBV9	TRBJ2-2	.	TRBD2	CASSVDLAVNTGELFF	TGTGCCAGCAGCGTAGACCTAGCGGTTAACACCGGGGAGCTGTTTTTT
TRBV10-2	TRBJ1-5	few	.	CASSVQFGQPQHF	TGCGCCAGCAGTGTCCAGTTTGGCCAGCCCCAGCATTTT
TRBV30	TRBJ2-5	.	TRBD2	CAWSPGLAGVRETQYF	TGTGCCTGGAGTCCGGGACTAGCGGGAGTGAGGGAGACCCAGTACTTC
TRBV7-8	TRBJ2-1	.	TRBD2	CASSLGTSAGGGEQFF	TGTGCCAGCAGCTTAGGAACTAGCGCGGGGGGTGGTGAGCAGTTCTTC
TRBV6-1	TRBJ2-7	.	.	CASNLLQGYEQYF	TGTGCCAGCAATCTTTTACAGGGCTACGAGCAGTACTTC
TRBV4-1	TRBJ2-1	.	TRBD2	CASSHSGGPYNEQFF	TGCGCCAGCAGCCATAGCGGGGGACCCTACAATGAGCAGTTCTTC
TRBV7-3	TRBJ2-5	few	TRBD2	CASSLKPSGSGETQYF	TGTGCCAGCAGCTTAAAACCTAGCGGGAGCGGAGAGACCCAGTACTTC